Below, 22 T cell receptor beta chains from the same sample are listed, as sequenced in a study of neurological immune-mediated disorders. From the 5' RACE reads, TCRdb called clonotypes with MiXCR, one entry per CDR3 protein. The data hold fewer than 45,000 distinct CDR3 sequences, with 2.5% observed a single time. Sequenced input: PBMCs. Receptors originate from a man aged 30-40 years with multiple sclerosis.

In this sample, this clonotype turned up many times. The gene calls are TRBV6-1 and TRBJ2-1; TRBD2 agrees at 15 bases. CDR1 and CDR2 (germline): MNHNS, SASEGT. CDR3 size: 15 residues. J gave up 8 bases and V 6 bases, and 5 bases lay outside the gene matches. The chain's CDR3 is CASSWTSGGVDEQFF. CDR3 sequence (DNA): TGTGCCAGCAGCTGGACTAGCGGGGGGGTAGATGAGCAGTTCTTC.

This clonotype was counted ten times or more. V and J are TRBV12-3 or TRBV12-4 and TRBJ1-2, with D hard to call. V was pared by 10 bases and J by 6 bases, with 15 bases between. This CDR3 is 12 amino acids long. DNA for the CDR3: TGTGCCATCTTCCTGGGGAGCCATGGCTACACCTTC. Its protein product is CAIFLGSHGYTF.

In this sample, this clonotype turned up many times. This sequence joins TRBV29-1 and TRBJ1-1; 11 bases are a match to TRBD1. CDR1 and CDR2 (germline): SQVTM, ANQGSEA. The CDR3 runs to 13 residues. With 7 bases clipped from V and 1 base from J, the junction kept 2 bases outside the gene matches. The CDR3 reads CSAGQGANTEAFF. The CDR3 region has the DNA TGCAGCGCCGGACAGGGGGCGAACACTGAAGCTTTCTTT.

This clonotype has a count of ten or more. J is TRBJ2-5 and V is TRBV6-2 or TRBV6-3, with D perhaps matching TRBD1 or TRBD2 (5 bases each). Germline CDR1 and CDR2: MNHEY and SVGEGT. V dropped 2 bases and J dropped 2 bases, with 12 bases sitting between them. CDR3 size: 15 residues. DNA for the CDR3: TGTGCCAGCAGTTACCGATGGGGGAGTCAAGAGACCCAGTACTTC. As protein: CASSYRWGSQETQYF.

This clonotype was counted ten times or more. This sequence joins TRBV24-1 and TRBJ2-1; D might be TRBD1 (5 bases). Germline loops: CDR1 KGHDR, CDR2 SFDVKD. V shed 6 bases and J shed 4 bases, with 6 bases lying between them. The CDR3 has 12 amino acids. This CDR3 is CATSRQYNEQFF. In DNA form, the CDR3 reads TGTGCCACCAGTCGACAGTACAATGAGCAGTTCTTC.

This clonotype has a count of ten or more. This chain connects TRBV5-1 to TRBJ2-7; D gene ambiguous. The CDR3 is made up of 11 amino acids. V lost 4 bases and J 0 bases, leaving 2 bases between the germline ends. The germline CDR1 and CDR2 sequences are SGHRS and YFSETQ. The CDR3 coding sequence is TGCGCCAGCAGCGCCTCCTACGAGCAGTACTTC. Protein sequence: CASSASYEQYF.

This clonotype was seen ten or more times. The gene calls are TRBV5-1 and TRBJ2-7; 8 positions agree with TRBD1. After removal of 4 bases from V and 6 bases from J, the junction contained 12 bases not matched to a gene. CDR1 and CDR2 from the germline V gene are SGHRS and YFSETQ. CDR3 size: 15 residues. The CDR3 nucleotides are TGCGCCAGCAGCAGTGGGACAGGATCAATGAGCGAGCAGTACTTC. Its translation: CASSSGTGSMSEQYF.

There are many counts of this clonotype. The chain employs TRBV20-1 and TRBJ1-1; D gene uncertain. CDR1 is DFQATT and CDR2 is SNEGSKA in the germline V gene (reference sequence). The CDR3 consists of 11 residues. V lost 3 bases and J 1 base, leaving 3 bases between the germline ends. CDR3 residues: CSASKNTEAFF. The CDR3 bases are TGCAGTGCTAGTAAGAACACTGAAGCTTTCTTT.

This clonotype came up many times. The chain carries TRBV5-1 and TRBJ1-1; D call uncertain. V lost 1 base to trimming and J lost 2 bases, with 12 bases between them. This CDR3 has 15 residues. Looked up from germline, CDR1 is SGHRS and CDR2 is YFSETQ. CDR3 in DNA: TGCGCCAGCAGCTTGCGATCTGGCGGAAACACTGAAGCTTTCTTT. Protein: CASSLRSGGNTEAFF.

This sequence joins TRBV7-2 and TRBJ2-7, with D perhaps TRBD1 (5 bases). The CDR3 runs 16 residues. CDR1 and CDR2 from the germline V gene are SGHTA and FQGNSA. Trimming took off 6 bases at V and 2 bases at J, with 20 bases between the two ends. This chain's CDR3 is CASSGAWAGRTYEQYF. Written as DNA, the CDR3 is TGTGCCAGCAGTGGGGCATGGGCAGGGCGAACCTACGAGCAGTACTTC.

The sample holds many counts of this clonotype. V usage is TRBV4-3 and J usage is TRBJ2-1; TRBD2 aligns across 7 bases. The V gene end was trimmed by 1 base and the J gene end by 0 bases; junction bases not matched to a gene: 3. CDR1 LGHNA and CDR2 YSLEER come from the germline V gene. The CDR3 spans 16 residues. CDR3 loop: CASSQGGRGSYNEQFF. CDR3 nucleotides: TGCGCCAGCAGCCAAGGAGGGAGGGGCTCCTACAATGAGCAGTTCTTC.

This clonotype was seen repeatedly, ten times or more. The rearrangement uses TRBV6-6 and TRBJ1-6; the match to TRBD1 covers 7 bases. CDR1 is MNHNY, CDR2 SVGAGI, per germline (reference sequence). The CDR3 extends over 15 amino acids. V shed 7 bases and J 2 bases; nucleotides not matched to a gene: 5. CDR3 nucleotides: TGTGCCAGCAATATCCAGGGGGCCTATAATTCACCCCTCCACTTT. Its translation is CASNIQGAYNSPLHF.

The sample holds many counts of this clonotype. The rearrangement joins TRBV5-1 to TRBJ2-5, with TRBD1 identical over 7 bases. The CDR3 loop spans 14 amino acids. Germline trimming cut 3 bases from V and 1 base from J; bases unmatched to any gene: 3. The germline gives CDR1 SGHRS, CDR2 YFSETQ. CDR3 protein: CASSSGDSQETQYF. CDR3 in DNA: TGCGCCAGCAGCTCTGGGGACAGCCAAGAGACCCAGTACTTC.

The table lists this clonotype with many counts. This chain uses TRBV20-1 with TRBJ2-7, with 8 nucleotides matching TRBD2. CDR1 and CDR2 from the germline V gene are DFQATT and SNEGSKA (reference sequence). The CDR3 spans 14 residues. With 4 bases clipped from V and 0 bases from J, the junction kept 5 bases outside the gene matches. CDR3 sequence reads: CSAISGTNSYEQYF. The CDR3 nucleotides read TGCAGTGCTATTAGCGGGACTAACTCCTACGAGCAGTACTTC.

This clonotype appeared many times. The genes are TRBV7-9 and TRBJ2-1; 13 positions match TRBD2. The CDR3 is 16 amino acids. Germline V CDR1 and CDR2: SEHNR, FQNEAQ (reference sequence). V shed 3 bases and J 9 bases; nucleotides not matched to a gene: 8. As DNA, the CDR3 is TGTGCCAGCAGCTTCGTACCCGGACTAGCGGGAGTTGAGCAGTTCTTC. Protein sequence: CASSFVPGLAGVEQFF.

A few counts support this clonotype. The gene calls are TRBV27 and TRBJ2-1, with D tentatively TRBD1 or TRBD2 (5 bases each). This CDR3 is built from 13 residues. Deletions cut 8 bases from V and 1 base from J, with 9 bases between. Germline lookup yields CDR1 MNHEY and CDR2 SMNVEV (reference sequence). The DNA of the CDR3 is TGTGCCAGCCGGGACCTTTCCTACAATGAGCAGTTCTTC. As protein: CASRDLSYNEQFF.

In its sample, this clonotype was seen many times. The CDR3 loop reads CSATRTGGGYEQYF. The CDR3 DNA sequence: TGCAGTGCAACCCGGACAGGGGGCGGCTACGAGCAGTACTTC. The chain couples TRBV20-1 to TRBJ2-7, with TRBD1 identical over 11 bases. J lost 3 bases, V lost 6 bases, and 7 bases had no gene match. Germline CDR1 and CDR2: DFQATT and SNEGSKA (reference sequence). The CDR3 covers 14 residues.

This clonotype was counted at least ten times. CDR3 amino acids: CSASPDSSGTQYF. CDR3 sequence (DNA): TGCAGTGCTTCCCCGGACTCTAGTGGGACCCAGTACTTC. The J gene is TRBJ2-5, the V gene TRBV20-1; a possible D gene is TRBD2 (5 bases). There are 13 residues in the CDR3. V shed 5 bases and J shed 7 bases, with 17 bases lying between them. The germline CDR1 and CDR2 sequences are DFQATT and SNEGSKA (reference sequence).

This clonotype was seen at least ten times. The chain combines TRBV6-2 or TRBV6-3 with TRBJ2-3; no definite D call. The germline V and J ends were trimmed by 10 bases and 6 bases, with 11 bases remaining between them. This CDR3 contains 11 residues. Germline CDR1 is MNHEY and CDR2 is SVGEGT. The CDR3 DNA reads as TGTGCCACGGACCAAAAGGATACGCAGTATTTT. Translation: CATDQKDTQYF.

The table lists this clonotype with many counts. This chain connects TRBV5-1 to TRBJ1-6, with D maybe TRBD1 (5 bases). Germline V gene sequence: CDR1 SGHRS, CDR2 YFSETQ. Trimming removed 7 bases from V and 7 bases from J, with 15 bases in between. The CDR3 loop spans 14 amino acids. As DNA, the CDR3 is TGCGCCAGCGCACAGGAAGTGGCGAATTCACCCCTCCACTTT. It is translated as CASAQEVANSPLHF. Looking up the rest from reference TRBV5-1 and TRBJ1-6 gives the full variable domain: KAGVTQTPRYLIKTRGQQVTLSCSPISGHRSVSWYQQTPGQGLQFLFEYFSETQRNKGNFPGRFSGRQFSNSRSEMNVSTLELGDSALYLCASAQEVANSPLHFGNGTRLTVT.

This clonotype appeared many times. The chain couples TRBV20-1 to TRBJ2-1; either TRBD1 or TRBD2 may supply D (5 bases each). The germline V gene has CDR1 DFQATT and CDR2 SNEGSKA (reference sequence). CDR3 length: 13 residues. The V and J ends lost 6 bases and 5 bases respectively, with 14 bases between them. The CDR3 coding sequence is TGCAGTGCGTCTCTAGGGGACCACAATGAGCAGTTCTTC. Translating gives CSASLGDHNEQFF.

The table lists this clonotype with many counts. This sequence joins TRBV2 and TRBJ1-1, with D uncertain. Germline V lookup: CDR1 SNHLY, CDR2 FYNNEI. The CDR3 has 12 amino acids. V was cut by 2 bases and J by 4 bases, with 5 bases left in between. DNA of the CDR3: TGTGCCAGCAGTGAACGGCGCACTGAAGCTTTCTTT. Residues: CASSERRTEAFF.